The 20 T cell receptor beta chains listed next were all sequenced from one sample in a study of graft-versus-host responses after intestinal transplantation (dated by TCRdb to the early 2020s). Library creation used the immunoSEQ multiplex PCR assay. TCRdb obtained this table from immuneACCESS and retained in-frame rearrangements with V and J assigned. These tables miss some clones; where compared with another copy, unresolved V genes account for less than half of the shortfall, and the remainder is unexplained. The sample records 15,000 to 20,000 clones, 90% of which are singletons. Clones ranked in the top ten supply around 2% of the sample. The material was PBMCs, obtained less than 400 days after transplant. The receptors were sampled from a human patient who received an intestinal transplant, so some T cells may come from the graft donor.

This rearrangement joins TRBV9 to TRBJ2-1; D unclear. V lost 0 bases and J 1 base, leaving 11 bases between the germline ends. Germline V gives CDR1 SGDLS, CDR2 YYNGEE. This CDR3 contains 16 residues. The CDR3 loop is CASSVASALSYNEQFF. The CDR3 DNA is TGTGCCAGCAGCGTAGCTTCGGCCCTGTCCTACAATGAGCAGTTCTTC. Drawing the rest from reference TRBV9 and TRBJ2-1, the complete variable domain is DSGVTQTPKHLITATGQRVTLRCSPRSGDLSVYWYQQSLDQGLQFLIQYYNGEERAKGNILERFSAQQFPDLHSELNLSSLELGDSALYFCASSVASALSYNEQFFGPGTRLTVL.

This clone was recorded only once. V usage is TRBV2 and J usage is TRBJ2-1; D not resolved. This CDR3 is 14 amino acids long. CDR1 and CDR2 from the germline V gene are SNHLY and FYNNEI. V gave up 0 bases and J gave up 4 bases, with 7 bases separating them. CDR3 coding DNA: TGTGCCAGCAGTGAAGCGAATGGGTACAATGAGCAGTTCTTC. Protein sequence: CASSEANGYNEQFF.

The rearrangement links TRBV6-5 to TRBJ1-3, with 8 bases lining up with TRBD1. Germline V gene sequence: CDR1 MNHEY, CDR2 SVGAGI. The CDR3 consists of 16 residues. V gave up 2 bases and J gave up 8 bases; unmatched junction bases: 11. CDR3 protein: CASSYGTGTGSDTIYF. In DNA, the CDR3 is TGTGCCAGCAGTTACGGGACCGGGACAGGTAGCGACACCATATATTTT.

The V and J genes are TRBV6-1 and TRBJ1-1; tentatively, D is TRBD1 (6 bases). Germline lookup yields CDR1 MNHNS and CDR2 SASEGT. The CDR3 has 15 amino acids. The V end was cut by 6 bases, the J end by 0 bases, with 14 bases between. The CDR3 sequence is CASRPVQGMNTEAFF. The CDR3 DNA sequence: TGTGCCAGCAGACCAGTACAGGGAATGAACACTGAAGCTTTCTTT.

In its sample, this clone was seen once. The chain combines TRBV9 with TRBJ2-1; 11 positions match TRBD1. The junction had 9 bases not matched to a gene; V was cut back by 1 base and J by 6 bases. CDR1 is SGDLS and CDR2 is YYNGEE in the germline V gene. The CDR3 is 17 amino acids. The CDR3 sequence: CASSVTQGGTGGNEQFF. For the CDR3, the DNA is TGTGCCAGCAGCGTAACCCAAGGAGGGACAGGGGGCAATGAGCAGTTCTTC.

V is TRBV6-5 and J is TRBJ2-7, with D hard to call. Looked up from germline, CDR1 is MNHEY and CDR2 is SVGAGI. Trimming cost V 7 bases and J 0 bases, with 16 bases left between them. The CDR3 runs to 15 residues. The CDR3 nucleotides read TGTGCCAGCACCCTGAGACAAATCAGCTCCTACGAGCAGTACTTC. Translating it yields CASTLRQISSYEQYF.

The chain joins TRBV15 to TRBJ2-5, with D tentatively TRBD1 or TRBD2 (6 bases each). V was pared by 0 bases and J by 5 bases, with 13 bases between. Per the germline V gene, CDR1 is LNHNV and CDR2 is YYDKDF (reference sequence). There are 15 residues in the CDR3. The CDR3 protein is CATSRDRGVGETQYF. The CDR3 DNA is TGTGCCACCAGCAGAGATAGGGGGGTCGGGGAGACCCAGTACTTC.

CDR3 DNA: TGTGCCAGCAGCCGAGGGGCGGGAGTGACAGATACGCAGTATTTT. Its translation: CASSRGAGVTDTQYF. The J gene is TRBJ2-3, the V gene TRBV14; 7 bases match TRBD2. V shed 4 bases and J 3 bases; nucleotides not matched to a gene: 7. Germline V gene sequence: CDR1 SGHDN, CDR2 FVKESK. The CDR3 sequence is 15 residues long. Complete variable domain (other parts from reference TRBV14 and TRBJ2-3): EAGVTQFPSHSVIEKGQTVTLRCDPISGHDNLYWYRRVMGKEIKFLLHFVKESKQDESGMPNNRFLAERTGGTYSTLKVQPAELEDSGVYFCASSRGAGVTDTQYFGPGTRLTVL.

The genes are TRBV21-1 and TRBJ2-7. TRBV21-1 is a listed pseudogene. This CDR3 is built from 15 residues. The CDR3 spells CASSKEGGGRSEQYF. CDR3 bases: TGTGCCAGCAGCAAAGAAGGGGGAGGTAGGAGCGAGCAGTACTTC.

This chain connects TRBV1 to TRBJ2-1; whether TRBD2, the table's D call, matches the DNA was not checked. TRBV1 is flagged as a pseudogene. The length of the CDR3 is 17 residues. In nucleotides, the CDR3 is TGCACCAGCAGCCAAGATGGGCGGCAGCGGTACTACAATGAGCAGTTCTTC. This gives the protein CTSSQDGRQRYYNEQFF.

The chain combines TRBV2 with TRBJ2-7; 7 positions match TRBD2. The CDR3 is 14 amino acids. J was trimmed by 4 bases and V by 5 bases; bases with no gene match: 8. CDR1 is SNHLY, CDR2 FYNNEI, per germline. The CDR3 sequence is CASSWDYLEYEQYF. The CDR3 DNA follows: TGTGCCAGCAGTTGGGACTATTTAGAATACGAGCAGTACTTC.

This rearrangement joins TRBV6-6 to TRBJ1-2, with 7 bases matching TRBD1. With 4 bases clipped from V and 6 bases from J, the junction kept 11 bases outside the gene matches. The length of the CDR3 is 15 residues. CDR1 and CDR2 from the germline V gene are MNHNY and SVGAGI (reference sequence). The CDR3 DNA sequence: TGTGCCAGCAGTTCGGCGGACAGGCCCAGCGATGGCTACACCTTC. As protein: CASSSADRPSDGYTF.

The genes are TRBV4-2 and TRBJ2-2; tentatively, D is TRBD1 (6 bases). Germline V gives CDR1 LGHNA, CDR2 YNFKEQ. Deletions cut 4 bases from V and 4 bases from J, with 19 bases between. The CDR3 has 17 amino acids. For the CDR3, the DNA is TGTGCCAGCAGCCTCCCGAGGGGTGGGGGCCCCACCGGGGAGCTGTTTTTT. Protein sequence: CASSLPRGGGPTGELFF.

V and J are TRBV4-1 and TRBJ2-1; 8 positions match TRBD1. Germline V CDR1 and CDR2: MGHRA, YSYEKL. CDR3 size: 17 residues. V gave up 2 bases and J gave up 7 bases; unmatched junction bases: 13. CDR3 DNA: TGCGCCAGCAGCCAATACCAGGGGGCACGAGCTAGTAATGAGCAGTTCTTC. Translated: CASSQYQGARASNEQFF.

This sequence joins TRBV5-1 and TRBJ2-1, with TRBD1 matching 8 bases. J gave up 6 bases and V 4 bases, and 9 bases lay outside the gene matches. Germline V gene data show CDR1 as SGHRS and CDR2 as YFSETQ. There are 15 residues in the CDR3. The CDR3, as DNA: TGCGCCAGCAGCGACGGACAGGGAGGTGGCAATGAGCAGTTCTTC. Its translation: CASSDGQGGGNEQFF.

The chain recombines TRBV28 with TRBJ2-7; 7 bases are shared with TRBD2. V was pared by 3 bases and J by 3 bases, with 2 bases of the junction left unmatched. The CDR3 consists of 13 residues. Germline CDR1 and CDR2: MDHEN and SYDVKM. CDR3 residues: CASSFGRSYEQYF. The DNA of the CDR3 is TGTGCCAGCAGTTTCGGGAGGAGCTACGAGCAGTACTTC.

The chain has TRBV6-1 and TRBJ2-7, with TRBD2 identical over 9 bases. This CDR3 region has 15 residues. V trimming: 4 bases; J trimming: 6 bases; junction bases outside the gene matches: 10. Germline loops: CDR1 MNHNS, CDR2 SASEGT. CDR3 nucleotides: TGTGCCAGCAGTGGGATGGTAGCGGGGGTTAGCGAGCAGTACTTC. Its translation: CASSGMVAGVSEQYF.

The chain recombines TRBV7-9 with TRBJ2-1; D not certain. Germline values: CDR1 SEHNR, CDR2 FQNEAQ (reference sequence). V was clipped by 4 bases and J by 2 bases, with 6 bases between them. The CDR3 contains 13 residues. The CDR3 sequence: CASSSLTYNEQFF. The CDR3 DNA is TGTGCCAGCAGCTCACTGACCTACAATGAGCAGTTCTTC.

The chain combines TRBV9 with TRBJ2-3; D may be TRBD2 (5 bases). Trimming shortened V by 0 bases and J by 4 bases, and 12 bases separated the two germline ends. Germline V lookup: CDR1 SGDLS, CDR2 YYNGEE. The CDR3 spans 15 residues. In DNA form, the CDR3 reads TGTGCCAGCAGCGTAGGAAATAGAGGGCCAGATACGCAGTATTTT. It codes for CASSVGNRGPDTQYF.

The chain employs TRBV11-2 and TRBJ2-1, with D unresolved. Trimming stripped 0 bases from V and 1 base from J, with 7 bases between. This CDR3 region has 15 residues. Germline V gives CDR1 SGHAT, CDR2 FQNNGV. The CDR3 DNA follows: TGTGCCAGCAGCTTAGACCCAGGTTCCTACAATGAGCAGTTCTTC. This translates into CASSLDPGSYNEQFF.